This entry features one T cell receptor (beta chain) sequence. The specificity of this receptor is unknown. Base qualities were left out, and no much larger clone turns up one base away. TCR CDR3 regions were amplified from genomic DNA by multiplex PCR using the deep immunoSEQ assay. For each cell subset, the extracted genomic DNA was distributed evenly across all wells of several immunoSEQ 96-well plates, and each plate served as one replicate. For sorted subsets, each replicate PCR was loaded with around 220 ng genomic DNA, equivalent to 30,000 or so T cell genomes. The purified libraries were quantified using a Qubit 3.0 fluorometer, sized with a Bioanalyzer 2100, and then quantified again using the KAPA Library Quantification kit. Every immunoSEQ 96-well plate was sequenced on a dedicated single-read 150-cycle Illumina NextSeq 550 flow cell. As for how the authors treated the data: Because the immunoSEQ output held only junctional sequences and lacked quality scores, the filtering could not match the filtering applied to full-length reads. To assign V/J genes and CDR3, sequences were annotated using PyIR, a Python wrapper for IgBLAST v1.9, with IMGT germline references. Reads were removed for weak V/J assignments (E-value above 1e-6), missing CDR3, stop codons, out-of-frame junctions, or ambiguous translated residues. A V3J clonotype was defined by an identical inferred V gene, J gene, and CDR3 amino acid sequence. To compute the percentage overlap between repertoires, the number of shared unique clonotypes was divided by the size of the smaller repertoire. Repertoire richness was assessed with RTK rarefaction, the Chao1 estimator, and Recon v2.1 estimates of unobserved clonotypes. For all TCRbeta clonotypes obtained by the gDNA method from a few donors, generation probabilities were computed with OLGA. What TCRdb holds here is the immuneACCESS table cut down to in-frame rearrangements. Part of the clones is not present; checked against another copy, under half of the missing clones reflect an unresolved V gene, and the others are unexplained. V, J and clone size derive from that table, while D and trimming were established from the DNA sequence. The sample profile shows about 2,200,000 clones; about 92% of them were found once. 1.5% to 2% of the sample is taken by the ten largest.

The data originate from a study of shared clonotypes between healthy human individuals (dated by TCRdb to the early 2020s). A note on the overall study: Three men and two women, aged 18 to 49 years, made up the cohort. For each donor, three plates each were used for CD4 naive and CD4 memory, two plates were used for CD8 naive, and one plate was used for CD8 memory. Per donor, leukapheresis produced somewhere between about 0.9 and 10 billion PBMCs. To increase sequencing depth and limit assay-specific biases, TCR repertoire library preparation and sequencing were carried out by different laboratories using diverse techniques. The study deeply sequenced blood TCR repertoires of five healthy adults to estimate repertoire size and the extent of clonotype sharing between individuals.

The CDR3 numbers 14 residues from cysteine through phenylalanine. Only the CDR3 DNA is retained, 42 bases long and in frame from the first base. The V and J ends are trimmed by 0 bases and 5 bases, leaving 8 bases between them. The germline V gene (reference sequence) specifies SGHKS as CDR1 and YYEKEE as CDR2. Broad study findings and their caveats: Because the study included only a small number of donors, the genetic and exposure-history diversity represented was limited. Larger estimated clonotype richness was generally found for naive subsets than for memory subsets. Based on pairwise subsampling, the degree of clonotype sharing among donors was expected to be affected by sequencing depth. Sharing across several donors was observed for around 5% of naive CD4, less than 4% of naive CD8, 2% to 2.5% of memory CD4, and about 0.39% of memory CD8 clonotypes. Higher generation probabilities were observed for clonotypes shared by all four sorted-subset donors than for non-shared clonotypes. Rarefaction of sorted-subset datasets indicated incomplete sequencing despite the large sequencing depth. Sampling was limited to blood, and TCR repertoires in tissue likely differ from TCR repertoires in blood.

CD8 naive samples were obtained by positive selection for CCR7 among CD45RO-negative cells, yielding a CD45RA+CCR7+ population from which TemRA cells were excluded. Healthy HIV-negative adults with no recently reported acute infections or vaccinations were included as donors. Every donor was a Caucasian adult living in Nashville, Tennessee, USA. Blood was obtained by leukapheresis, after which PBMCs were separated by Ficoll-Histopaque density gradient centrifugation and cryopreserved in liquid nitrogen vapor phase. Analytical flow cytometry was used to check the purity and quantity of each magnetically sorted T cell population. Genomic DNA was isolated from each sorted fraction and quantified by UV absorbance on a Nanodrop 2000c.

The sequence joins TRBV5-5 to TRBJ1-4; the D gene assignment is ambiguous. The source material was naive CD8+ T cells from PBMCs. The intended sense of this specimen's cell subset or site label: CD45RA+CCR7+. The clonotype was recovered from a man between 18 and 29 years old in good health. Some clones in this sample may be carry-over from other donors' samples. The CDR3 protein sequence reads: CASSLARRNEKLFF. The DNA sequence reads TGTGCCAGCAGCTTGGCCCGTCGGAATGAAAAACTGTTTTTT. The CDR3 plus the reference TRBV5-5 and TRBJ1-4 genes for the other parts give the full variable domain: DAGVTQSPTHLIKTRGQQVTLRCSPISGHKSVSWYQQVLGQGPQFIFQYYEKEERGRGNFPDRFSARQFPNYSSELNVNALLLGDSALYLCASSLARRNEKLFFGSGTQLSVL.